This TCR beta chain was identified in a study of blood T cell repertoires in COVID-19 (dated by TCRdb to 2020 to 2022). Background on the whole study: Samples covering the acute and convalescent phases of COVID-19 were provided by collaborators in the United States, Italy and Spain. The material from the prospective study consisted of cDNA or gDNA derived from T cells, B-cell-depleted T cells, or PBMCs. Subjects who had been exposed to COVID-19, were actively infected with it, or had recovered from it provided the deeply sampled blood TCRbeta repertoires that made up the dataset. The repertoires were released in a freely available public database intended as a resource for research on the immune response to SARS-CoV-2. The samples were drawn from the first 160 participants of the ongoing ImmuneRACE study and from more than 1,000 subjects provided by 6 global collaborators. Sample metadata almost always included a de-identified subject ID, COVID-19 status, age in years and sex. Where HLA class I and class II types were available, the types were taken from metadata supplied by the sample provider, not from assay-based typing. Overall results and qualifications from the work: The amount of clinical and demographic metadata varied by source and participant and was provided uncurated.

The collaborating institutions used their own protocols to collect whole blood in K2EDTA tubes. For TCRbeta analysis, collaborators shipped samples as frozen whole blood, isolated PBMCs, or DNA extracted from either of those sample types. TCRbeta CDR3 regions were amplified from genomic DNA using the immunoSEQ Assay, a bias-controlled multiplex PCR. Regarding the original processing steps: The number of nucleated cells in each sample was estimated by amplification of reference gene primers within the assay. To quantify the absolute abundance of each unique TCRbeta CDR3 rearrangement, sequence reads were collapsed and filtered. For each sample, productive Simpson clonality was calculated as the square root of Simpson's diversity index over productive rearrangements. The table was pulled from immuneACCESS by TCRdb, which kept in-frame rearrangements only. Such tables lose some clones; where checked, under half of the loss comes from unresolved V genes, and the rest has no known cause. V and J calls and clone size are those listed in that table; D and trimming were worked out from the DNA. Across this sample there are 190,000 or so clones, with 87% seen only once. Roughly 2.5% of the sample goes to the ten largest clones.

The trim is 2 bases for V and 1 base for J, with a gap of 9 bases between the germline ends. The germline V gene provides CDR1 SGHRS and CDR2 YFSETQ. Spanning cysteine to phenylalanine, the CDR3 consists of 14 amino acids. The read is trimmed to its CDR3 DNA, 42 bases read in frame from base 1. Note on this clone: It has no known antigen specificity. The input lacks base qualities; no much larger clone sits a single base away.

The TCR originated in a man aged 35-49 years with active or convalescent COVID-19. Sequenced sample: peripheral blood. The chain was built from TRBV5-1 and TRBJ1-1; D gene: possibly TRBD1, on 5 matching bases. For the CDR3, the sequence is CASSLTGANTEAFF. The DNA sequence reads TGCGCCAGCAGCTTAACAGGCGCGAACACTGAAGCTTTCTTT.